A single T cell receptor (beta chain) is shown here with its context. This entry comes from a study of blood T cell repertoires in COVID-19. The data were produced by immunoSEQ multiplex PCR, yet TCRdb's version contains in-frame clones alone and is incomplete. The sample lists 55,000 to 70,000 clones, around 90% occurring once. The V and J ends lost 4 bases and 6 bases, in that order; junction bases with no gene match: 7. The CDR3 is 14 amino acids. CDR1 and CDR2 from the germline V gene are GTSNPN and SVGIG (reference sequence). This chain uses TRBV30 with TRBJ2-2; 8 bases match TRBD1. The sequence was obtained from a woman older than 75 with COVID-19, enrolled during active disease. The specimen was peripheral blood. Here the CDR3 reads CAWIRTGNSGELFF. The CDR3 DNA reads TGTGCCTGGATCCGGACAGGGAATTCCGGGGAGCTGTTTTTT.